A single sample is the source of the 26 T cell receptor beta chains below, sequenced in a study of human T cells and chemical hapten exposure. One entry per CDR3 protein results from TCRdb running MiXCR on the 5' RACE reads. The table includes about 120,000 distinct CDR3 sequences, approximately 19% detected once. The total RNA was obtained from whole blood that was not fractionated. The source of these receptors is a human donor in good health.

The chain couples TRBV27 to TRBJ2-4, with D perhaps matching TRBD2 (5 bases). V was cut by 4 bases and J by 2 bases, with 12 bases left in between. The CDR3 is 15 residues long. Germline values: CDR1 MNHEY, CDR2 SMNVEV (reference sequence). DNA for the CDR3: TGTGCCAGCAGTTCTCAACTAGTCCCCAAAAACATTCAGTACTTC. Translated, it gives CASSSQLVPKNIQYF.

In its sample, this clonotype was seen a few times. The chain combines TRBV10-2 with TRBJ2-5, with TRBD2 matching over 12 bases. The CDR3 has 18 amino acids. The ends lost 8 bases at V and 1 base at J; junction bases unmatched: 14. CDR1 and CDR2 (germline): WSHSY, SAAADI. This CDR3 is CASCRWGRLAGVQETQYF. DNA of the CDR3: TGCGCCAGCTGCCGATGGGGCCGACTAGCGGGGGTCCAAGAGACCCAGTACTTC.

This clonotype was found a few times. The CDR3 nucleotides read TGCAGCGTTGAAGACCAGTCTTCGGCCAAAAACATTCAGTACTTC. This gives the protein CSVEDQSSAKNIQYF. The J gene is TRBJ2-4, the V gene TRBV29-1; D is uncertain. The CDR3 covers 15 residues. V lost 0 bases and J 1 base, leaving 10 bases between the germline ends. In germline, CDR1 is SQVTM, CDR2 ANQGSEA.

This clonotype was detected only a few times. This chain connects TRBV7-2 to TRBJ1-3; no definite D call. Per the germline V gene, CDR1 is SGHTA and CDR2 is FQGNSA. The CDR3 is made up of 16 amino acids. V was clipped by 1 base and J by 0 bases, with 10 bases between them. The CDR3 nucleotides are TGTGCCAGCAGCTTAGTTGAATATAGCTCTGGAAACACCATATATTTT. Encoded protein: CASSLVEYSSGNTIYF.

This clonotype appeared many times. This sequence joins TRBV27 and TRBJ1-2; D is undetermined. Germline CDR1 MNHEY, CDR2 SMNVEV (reference sequence). Trimming removed 8 bases at V and 4 bases at J, with 11 bases between. The CDR3 contains 12 residues. The CDR3 here is CASGWTGYGYTF. The DNA for the CDR3 is TGTGCCAGCGGTTGGACTGGCTATGGCTACACCTTC.

A few counts support this clonotype. V usage is TRBV5-6 and J usage is TRBJ2-7; D is unresolved. The CDR3 length is 14 residues. Germline CDR1 is SGHDT and CDR2 is YYEEEE. V lost 4 bases, J lost 0 bases, and 11 bases lay in between. CDR3 region: CASSPDLVSYEQYF. The DNA of the CDR3 is TGTGCCAGCAGCCCGGATTTAGTCTCCTACGAGCAGTACTTC.

In this sample, this clonotype turned up many times. The chain couples TRBV2 to TRBJ2-3; D might be TRBD2 (6 bases). V was pared by 5 bases and J by 4 bases, with 16 bases between. CDR3 length: 15 residues. Per the germline V gene, CDR1 is SNHLY and CDR2 is FYNNEI. The CDR3 nucleotides read TGTGCCAGCAGTTTTAACGGGAGAGGAGCAGATACGCAGTATTTT. Its protein is CASSFNGRGADTQYF.

This clonotype was found many times. This sequence joins TRBV9 and TRBJ2-7; no reliable D call. The germline V and J ends were trimmed by 4 bases and 0 bases, with 11 bases remaining between them. This CDR3 contains 14 residues. The germline CDR1 and CDR2 sequences are SGDLS and YYNGEE. CDR3 nucleotides: TGTGCCAGCAGCCCCCGACTGAGCTCCTACGAGCAGTACTTC. This sequence encodes CASSPRLSSYEQYF.

The V and J genes are TRBV18 and TRBJ1-1; 8 bases match TRBD1. CDR1 is KGHSH and CDR2 is LQKENI in the germline V gene. V dropped 0 bases and J dropped 4; count of bases not matched to a gene: 7. The CDR3 is 16 residues long. The CDR3 sequence: CASSPPRPTGATEAFF. The DNA of the CDR3 is TGTGCCAGCTCACCACCACGCCCGACAGGGGCCACTGAAGCTTTCTTT.

The V gene is TRBV7-9, the J gene TRBJ2-7; D remains unclear. Germline CDR1 reads SEHNR; CDR2 reads FQNEAQ (reference sequence). This CDR3 region has 12 residues. Deletions cut 1 base from V and 4 bases from J, with 5 bases between. The CDR3 DNA is TGTGCCAGCAGCTTAGATCAGTACGAGCAGTACTTC. Translation gives CASSLDQYEQYF.

This clonotype has a handful of counts. This chain connects TRBV20-1 to TRBJ2-7; tentatively, D is TRBD2 (5 bases). The CDR3 length is 11 residues. Deletions cut 7 bases from V and 4 bases from J, with 11 bases between. Germline assignment: CDR1 DFQATT and CDR2 SNEGSKA (reference sequence). This CDR3 reads CSVAGGYEQYF. CDR3 bases: TGCAGTGTGGCGGGCGGGTACGAGCAGTACTTC.

The J gene is TRBJ2-1, the V gene TRBV27, with D perhaps TRBD1 or TRBD2 (6 bases each). Per germline, CDR1 MNHEY and CDR2 SMNVEV (reference sequence). The CDR3 spans 17 residues. V lost 0 bases and J lost 6, with 18 bases in between. The CDR3 bases are TGTGCCAGCAGTTTATCTCTTCGGGGGCGGGTGGGCAATGAGCAGTTCTTC. It encodes CASSLSLRGRVGNEQFF.

This clonotype was observed a handful of times. This chain uses TRBV2 with TRBJ2-6; tentative D call: TRBD2 (5 bases). The CDR3 totals 16 residues. Germline values: CDR1 SNHLY, CDR2 FYNNEI. V gave up 3 bases and J gave up 4 bases, with 13 bases separating them. The CDR3 nucleotides are TGTGCCAGCAGTGAGGAGAGGGTGGGAGGGGCCAACGTCCTGACTTTC. Protein sequence: CASSEERVGGANVLTF.

The V gene is TRBV12-3 or TRBV12-4, the J gene TRBJ1-1; TRBD1 might be the D (5 bases). Trimming removed 2 bases from V and 4 bases from J, with 11 bases in between. The CDR3 is 14 residues long. Here the CDR3 reads CASSLKQVPTEAFF. Written as DNA, the CDR3 is TGTGCCAGCAGTTTAAAACAGGTCCCCACTGAAGCTTTCTTT.

The chain is built from TRBV28 and TRBJ1-3, with D tentatively TRBD1 (5 bases). The CDR3 totals 20 residues. V lost 0 bases and J lost 0, with 21 bases in between. CDR1 and CDR2 from the germline V gene are MDHEN and SYDVKM. The chain's CDR3 is CASSLWPGGGLGVSGNTIYF. DNA of the CDR3: TGTGCCAGCAGTTTATGGCCAGGTGGGGGTCTGGGGGTCTCTGGAAACACCATATATTTT.

The CDR3 loop reads CASTSRPYNEQFF. The CDR3 bases are TGCGCCAGCACCTCTCGGCCCTACAATGAGCAGTTCTTC. The rearrangement links TRBV10-2 to TRBJ2-1; no definite D call. The CDR3 covers 13 residues. Deletions cut 7 bases from V and 2 bases from J, with 9 bases between. The germline V gene encodes CDR1 WSHSY and CDR2 SAAADI.

CDR3 bases: TGTGCCAGCAGTCGGGACAGTTATGAAAAACTGTTTTTT. This sequence encodes CASSRDSYEKLFF. This chain connects TRBV6-2 or TRBV6-3 to TRBJ1-4; 7 bases fit TRBD1. The germline gives CDR1 MNHEY, CDR2 SVGEGT. This CDR3 region has 13 residues. V was clipped by 5 bases and J by 6 bases; unmatched bases: 3.

This clonotype appeared a few times. The V gene is TRBV29-1, the J gene TRBJ2-5; either TRBD1 or TRBD2 may supply D (6 bases each). Trimming stripped 0 bases from V and 2 bases from J, with 13 bases between. The CDR3 is 15 residues long. In germline, CDR1 is SQVTM, CDR2 ANQGSEA. The DNA of the CDR3 is TGCAGCGTTGAAGATCTGGGGGCGGGACAAGAGACCCAGTACTTC. Its translation: CSVEDLGAGQETQYF. The full variable domain, in which reference TRBV29-1 and TRBJ2-5 provide the parts outside the CDR3, is SAVISQKPSRDICQRGTSLTIQCQVDSQVTMMFWYRQQPGQSLTLIATANQGSEATYESGFVIDKFPISRPNLTFSTLTVSNMSPEDSSIYLCSVEDLGAGQETQYFGPGTRLLVL.

This chain connects TRBV28 to TRBJ1-4; weak D call: TRBD1 (5 bases). Trimming stripped 1 base from V and 8 bases from J, with 8 bases between. Germline CDR1 and CDR2: MDHEN and SYDVKM. The length of the CDR3 is 13 residues. For the CDR3, the DNA is TGTGCCAGCAGTTTATTGGGGCCGGAAAAACTGTTTTTT. Translated: CASSLLGPEKLFF.

This clonotype was observed a few times. The CDR3 DNA is TGTGCCAGCAGCCAAGTTTCTCGGGACAGGGCCGGGGGGGCCAACGTCCTGACTTTC. Translated, it gives CASSQVSRDRAGGANVLTF. The chain is built from TRBV14 and TRBJ2-6; 9 nucleotides line up with TRBD1. Germline V gene sequence: CDR1 SGHDN, CDR2 FVKESK. The V segment lost 1 base and the J segment 4 bases; nucleotides outside the gene matches: 11. This CDR3 has 19 amino acids.

CDR3 sequence: CASSFDRASNQPQHF. As DNA, the CDR3 is TGTGCCAGCAGCTTTGACAGGGCTAGCAATCAGCCCCAGCATTTT. The chain employs TRBV11-2 and TRBJ1-5, with 7 nucleotides matching TRBD1. J lost 0 bases, V lost 3 bases, and 2 bases had no gene match. This CDR3 is built from 15 residues. Germline V gives CDR1 SGHAT, CDR2 FQNNGV.

This clonotype was counted a few times. Here the CDR3 reads CASSPSGRAYNEQFF. The DNA for the CDR3 is TGTGCCAGCAGCCCCAGCGGGAGGGCCTACAATGAGCAGTTCTTC. The rearrangement links TRBV7-8 to TRBJ2-1; 10 bases fit TRBD2. The CDR3 loop spans 15 amino acids. Looked up from germline, CDR1 is SGHVS and CDR2 is FQNEAQ. V dropped 5 bases and J dropped 2; count of bases not matched to a gene: 3. The whole variable domain, filled in from reference TRBV7-8 and TRBJ2-1, reads GAGVSQSPRYKVAKRGQDVALRCDPISGHVSLFWYQQALGQGPEFLTYFQNEAQLDKSGLPSDRFFAERPEGSVSTLKIQRTQQEDSAVYLCASSPSGRAYNEQFFGPGTRLTVL.

The chain employs TRBV7-6 and TRBJ2-7; 12 nucleotides agree with TRBD2. Unmatched junction bases numbered 4, after V lost 0 bases and J lost 1 base. The CDR3 spans 17 residues. Germline-derived CDR1 and CDR2 are SGHVS and FNYEAQ. In DNA form, the CDR3 reads TGTGCCAGCAGCTTAGCTCGGACTAGCGGGGATTCCTACGAGCAGTACTTC. It codes for CASSLARTSGDSYEQYF.

There are a few counts of this clonotype. The chain is built from TRBV5-1 and TRBJ2-7, with D unresolved. This CDR3 region has 14 residues. Germline CDR1 and CDR2: SGHRS and YFSETQ. The V end was cut by 4 bases, the J end by 5 bases, with 16 bases between. The CDR3 protein is CASSPEGWRNEQYF. CDR3 in DNA: TGCGCCAGCAGCCCGGAAGGGTGGCGCAACGAGCAGTACTTC.

The chain combines TRBV18 with TRBJ2-7; TRBD1 matches 9 bases. CDR3 length: 15 amino acids. The junction had 11 bases not matched to a gene; V was cut back by 6 bases and J by 5 bases. From germline, CDR1 is KGHSH and CDR2 LQKENI. The CDR3 bases are TGTGCCAGCTCGGGGACAGGGATAATCAAGGACGAGCAGTACTTC. Protein: CASSGTGIIKDEQYF. Based on the CDR3 plus reference TRBV18 and TRBJ2-7, the full variable domain is NAGVMQNPRHLVRRRGQEARLRCSPMKGHSHVYWYRQLPEEGLKFMVYLQKENIIDESGMPKERFSAEFPKEGPSILRIQQVVRGDSAAYFCASSGTGIIKDEQYFGPGTRLTVT.

This clonotype has a handful of counts. This chain uses TRBV6-5 with TRBJ2-3, with no clear D. Trimming shortened V by 0 bases and J by 1 base, and 11 bases separated the two germline ends. The germline V gene has CDR1 MNHEY and CDR2 SVGAGI. The CDR3 loop spans 16 amino acids. CDR3 region: CASSYSAPPGTDTQYF. CDR3 coding DNA: TGTGCCAGCAGTTACTCTGCCCCTCCTGGCACAGATACGCAGTATTTT.